A selection of T cell receptor beta chains follows, all from one sample in a study of tumor-infiltrating lymphocytes in primary liver carcinoma. Via MiXCR, TCRdb re-called the multiplex PCR reads, giving one row per CDR3 protein. The data contain 65,000 to 90,000 distinct CDR3 sequences, approximately 77% of them seen just once; the ten biggest clones take up approximately 20%. The material sequenced was liver tumor tissue from sampling region 1. These TCRs come from a man between 35 and 55 years old with primary liver carcinoma and hepatitis B virus infection. The CDR3 runs from the conserved cysteine through the conserved F or W. The order of the fields is D gene, clone size, J gene, V gene, CDR3 DNA, CDR3 protein. A D gene is named only where the DNA matches it firmly. Clone size is shown for a subset of rows, as once, few, many or a class of expanded clone.

d_gene: .
abundance: .
j_gene: TRBJ1-2
v_gene: TRBV6-4
CDR3nt: TGTGCCAGCAGTGGGACAGGCTACACCTTC
CDR3aa: CASSGTGYTF

d_gene: .
abundance: .
j_gene: TRBJ2-5
v_gene: TRBV11-2
CDR3nt: TGTGCCAGCAGCTTAGAGAGAGGGGCCCAGTACTTC
CDR3aa: CASSLERGAQYF

d_gene: TRBD1
abundance: .
j_gene: TRBJ2-2
v_gene: TRBV7-9
CDR3nt: TGTGCCAGCAACTTAGGACAGGGGAGAGCCGGGGAGCTGTCTTTT
CDR3aa: CASNLGQGRAGELSF

d_gene: .
abundance: many
j_gene: TRBJ2-3
v_gene: TRBV6-5
CDR3nt: TGTGCCAGCACCTACGGGGGACAATTCACAGATACGCAGTATTTT
CDR3aa: CASTYGGQFTDTQYF

d_gene: TRBD2
abundance: .
j_gene: TRBJ2-3
v_gene: TRBV6-2/TRBV6-3
CDR3nt: TGTGCTAGCAGTTCCGGGACTAGCAGCACAGATACGCAGTATTTT
CDR3aa: CASSSGTSSTDTQYF

d_gene: .
abundance: .
j_gene: TRBJ2-2
v_gene: TRBV7-8
CDR3nt: TGTGTCAGCAGCTTAGGGGGAGGAGGGGTGAACACCGGGAAGCTGTTTTTT
CDR3aa: CVSSLGGGGVNTGKLFF

d_gene: TRBD1
abundance: .
j_gene: TRBJ2-7
v_gene: TRBV2
CDR3nt: TGTGCCAGCAGTCGGGGGACAGGGGAAACCTACGAGCAGTACTTC
CDR3aa: CASSRGTGETYEQYF

d_gene: TRBD1
abundance: many
j_gene: TRBJ2-5
v_gene: TRBV10-2
CDR3nt: TGCGCCAGCAGTGAGTCAGACAGGGGAGGAGAGACCCAGTACTTC
CDR3aa: CASSESDRGGETQYF

d_gene: .
abundance: .
j_gene: TRBJ1-1
v_gene: TRBV11-3
CDR3nt: TGTACCAGCGGCTTAGCAGGTGGGACTGAAGCTTTCTTT
CDR3aa: CTSGLAGGTEAFF

d_gene: .
abundance: .
j_gene: TRBJ2-7
v_gene: TRBV7-8
CDR3nt: TGTGTCAGCAGCTTAGTGATAGGGGCCTGCGAACAGTACTTC
CDR3aa: CVSSLVIGACEQYF

d_gene: TRBD1
abundance: .
j_gene: TRBJ2-2
v_gene: TRBV10-3
CDR3nt: TGTGCCATGAGTGTGGGGACAGCAAACACCGGGGAGCTGTTTTTT
CDR3aa: CAMSVGTANTGELFF

d_gene: TRBD2
abundance: .
j_gene: TRBJ2-7
v_gene: TRBV11-2
CDR3nt: TGTGTCAGCAGCTTAGTAGCGGGAGTCGGTCTCGAGCAATACTTC
CDR3aa: CVSSLVAGVGLEQYF

d_gene: .
abundance: many
j_gene: TRBJ2-3
v_gene: TRBV5-1
CDR3nt: TGCGCCAGCAGTCCTTTATACACAGATACGCAGTATTTT
CDR3aa: CASSPLYTDTQYF

d_gene: .
abundance: many
j_gene: TRBJ1-2
v_gene: TRBV28
CDR3nt: TGTGCCAGCAGGATCAGCACAAGTTTGACTAGATATGGCTACACCTTC
CDR3aa: CASRISTSLTRYGYTF

d_gene: TRBD2
abundance: once
j_gene: TRBJ2-1
v_gene: TRBV4-1
CDR3nt: TGCGCCAGCAGCCAGGCGGGAGGGTACAACGAGCAGCCCTTC
CDR3aa: CASSQAGGYNEQPF

d_gene: .
abundance: many
j_gene: TRBJ1-2
v_gene: TRBV6-5
CDR3nt: TGTGCCAGCAGCCTACAGGACTCTAACTATGGCTACACCTTC
CDR3aa: CASSLQDSNYGYTF

d_gene: .
abundance: many
j_gene: TRBJ1-1
v_gene: TRBV28
CDR3nt: TGTGCCAGCAAAAGGGGAAGGACTGAAGCTTTCTTT
CDR3aa: CASKRGRTEAFF

d_gene: .
abundance: .
j_gene: TRBJ2-5
v_gene: TRBV6-1
CDR3nt: TGTGCTAGCGGAACAACATCCAATGAATTTCGAGAGACCCAGTACTTC
CDR3aa: CASGTTSNEFRETQYF

d_gene: .
abundance: once
j_gene: TRBJ1-1
v_gene: TRBV5-4
CDR3nt: TGTGCCAGCAGCTCGGAACTGAGGAGGAGCACTGAATCTTTCTTT
CDR3aa: CASSSELRRSTESFF

d_gene: TRBD1
abundance: once
j_gene: TRBJ2-3
v_gene: TRBV29-1
CDR3nt: TGCAGCGTCCGGACAGGGCAGAACCCAGATACGCAGTATTTT
CDR3aa: CSVRTGQNPDTQYF

d_gene: TRBD2
abundance: many
j_gene: TRBJ2-1
v_gene: TRBV30
CDR3nt: TGTGCCTGGAGTGACCCAAAGGGCGGGAGCCCGATCGGGTCCTACAATGAGCAGTTCTTC
CDR3aa: CAWSDPKGGSPIGSYNEQFF

d_gene: TRBD1
abundance: once
j_gene: TRBJ1-2
v_gene: TRBV5-4
CDR3nt: TGTGCCTGCCAAGGGGGACAGTCGGATGACTACACCTTC
CDR3aa: CACQGGQSDDYTF

d_gene: TRBD2
abundance: .
j_gene: TRBJ2-7
v_gene: TRBV12-3/TRBV12-4
CDR3nt: TGTGCCAGCAGTTTATTAGCGGGAGGGCCTCCCTATGAACTGTACTTC
CDR3aa: CASSLLAGGPPYELYF

d_gene: .
abundance: few
j_gene: TRBJ2-1
v_gene: TRBV6-5
CDR3nt: TGTGCCTGCAGTTCCGGGGGGCCCTACAATGAACAGTTCTTC
CDR3aa: CACSSGGPYNEQFF

d_gene: .
abundance: many
j_gene: TRBJ2-7
v_gene: TRBV12-3/TRBV12-4
CDR3nt: TGTGCCAGCAGTGGCCCCCCACGGCCCTACGAGCAGTACTTC
CDR3aa: CASSGPPRPYEQYF

d_gene: .
abundance: once
j_gene: TRBJ2-7
v_gene: TRBV12-3/TRBV12-4
CDR3nt: TGTGTCAGCAGTGTCATCGGGAAGGCCTTGGAAGAGCAGTACTTC
CDR3aa: CVSSVIGKALEEQYF

d_gene: .
abundance: few
j_gene: TRBJ2-7
v_gene: TRBV9
CDR3nt: TGTGCCAGCAGCGAGGCGGGTGTAGCGGACGAGCAGTACTTC
CDR3aa: CASSEAGVADEQYF

d_gene: .
abundance: .
j_gene: TRBJ2-7
v_gene: TRBV6-6
CDR3nt: TGTGCCAGCAGTACTTCCGGGGTACAGGATGAGCTGTACTTC
CDR3aa: CASSTSGVQDELYF

d_gene: .
abundance: .
j_gene: TRBJ1-3
v_gene: TRBV7-9
CDR3nt: TGTACCAGCAGCCTTACAGGACGGAGTGGAAACACCATATATTTT
CDR3aa: CTSSLTGRSGNTIYF

d_gene: .
abundance: .
j_gene: TRBJ2-5
v_gene: TRBV11-2
CDR3nt: TGTGCCAGCAGATCCCGGGACCCGGCCCACCAAGAGATTCAGTACTTC
CDR3aa: CASRSRDPAHQEIQYF

d_gene: .
abundance: few
j_gene: TRBJ2-1
v_gene: TRBV6-6
CDR3nt: TGTGTCAGCAGTCTTACTCGTCGACATCCAGGAAATGAGCAGTTCTTC
CDR3aa: CVSSLTRRHPGNEQFF

d_gene: TRBD1
abundance: .
j_gene: TRBJ1-3
v_gene: TRBV6-5
CDR3nt: TGTGCCAGCAGGACTACAGGGGACTCATACACCATATATTTT
CDR3aa: CASRTTGDSYTIYF

d_gene: .
abundance: many
j_gene: TRBJ2-3
v_gene: TRBV30
CDR3nt: TGTGCCTGGAGTGTGTGGAGGGCAGATACGCAGTATTTT
CDR3aa: CAWSVWRADTQYF

d_gene: .
abundance: .
j_gene: TRBJ2-7
v_gene: TRBV5-6
CDR3nt: TGTGCCAGCAGCGCGACGGTCCTTAGCTCCTACGAGCAGTACTTC
CDR3aa: CASSATVLSSYEQYF

d_gene: .
abundance: .
j_gene: TRBJ2-7
v_gene: TRBV12-3/TRBV12-4
CDR3nt: TGTGCCAGCCGACTAACAGACTCCTACGAGCAGTACTTC
CDR3aa: CASRLTDSYEQYF

d_gene: .
abundance: many
j_gene: TRBJ2-7
v_gene: TRBV7-9
CDR3nt: TGTGCCAGCAGCTTAGGTTTTGTACCTGGCCCGCCCCGGGCGGAGCAGTACTTC
CDR3aa: CASSLGFVPGPPRAEQYF

d_gene: .
abundance: .
j_gene: TRBJ2-2
v_gene: TRBV11-2
CDR3nt: TGTGCCAGCAGCTTATACCGTACAGCTAGAAGACACCGGGGAGCTGTTTTT
CDR3aa: CASSLYRTARRHRGAVF

d_gene: .
abundance: .
j_gene: TRBJ2-1
v_gene: TRBV11-2
CDR3nt: TGTGCCATCAGCTCGGGGCTAGCTGTCAATAAGCAGTTCTTC
CDR3aa: CAISSGLAVNKQFF

d_gene: TRBD1
abundance: .
j_gene: TRBJ1-1
v_gene: TRBV11-3
CDR3nt: TGTGTCAGCAGTTTAGCAGGGGGGACTGAAGCTTTATTT
CDR3aa: CVSSLAGGTEALF

d_gene: TRBD1
abundance: .
j_gene: TRBJ1-5
v_gene: TRBV19
CDR3nt: TGTGCCAGTAGTTCCGGACAGGATTTTCAGCCCCAGCATTTT
CDR3aa: CASSSGQDFQPQHF